This entry lists 14 T cell receptor beta chains sequenced from one sample in a study of shared clonotypes between healthy human individuals. Some clones are missing from TCRdb's copy, which holds only in-frame ones; the method was immunoSEQ multiplex PCR. This table holds some 1 million clones, about three quarters found once. The sample was memory CD4+ T cells sorted from blood. Subset described: CD45RA-negative fraction. The source is a man younger than 30 in good health.

CDR3 residues: CASSEGLAGAMYQETQYF. The CDR3 bases are TGTGCCAGCAGTGAAGGACTAGCGGGAGCGATGTACCAAGAGACCCAGTACTTC. This chain connects TRBV6-1 to TRBJ2-5; 12 bases are shared with TRBD2. Germline lookup yields CDR1 MNHNS and CDR2 SASEGT. Trimming cost V 1 base and J 0 bases; bases outside gene matches: 6. The CDR3 has 18 residues.

The CDR3 region is CASSFGQGNYEQYF. CDR3 coding DNA: TGTGCCAGCAGCTTCGGACAGGGCAACTACGAGCAGTACTTC. The chain employs TRBV7-2 and TRBJ2-7; TRBD1 matches at 8 bases. CDR1 is SGHTA, CDR2 FQGNSA, per germline. The CDR3 spans 14 residues. J was trimmed by 3 bases and V by 3 bases; bases with no gene match: 4.

This chain uses TRBV2 with TRBJ2-2, with D possibly TRBD2 on 6 matching bases. Germline V gene data show CDR1 as SNHLY and CDR2 as FYNNEI. The CDR3 is 16 amino acids. V shed 6 bases and J shed 2 bases, with 16 bases lying between them. CDR3 sequence reads: CASRRRGGKNTGELFF. The CDR3 DNA sequence: TGTGCCAGCAGGAGGAGGGGCGGGAAAAACACCGGGGAGCTGTTTTTT.

The V call is TRBV7-9, the J call TRBJ2-5, with D perhaps matching TRBD1 (7 bases). Trimming left V 4 bases short and J 4 bases short, with 16 bases between. Germline V lookup: CDR1 SEHNR, CDR2 FQNEAQ (reference sequence). This CDR3 spans 15 amino acids. DNA of the CDR3: TGTGCCAGCAGCTCCGACAGGGAGGCGGCAGAGACCCAGTACTTC. Amino acids: CASSSDREAAETQYF.

This clone was counted at least ten times. The chain links TRBV6-1 to TRBJ2-5, with D possibly TRBD2 on 6 matching bases. This CDR3 has 13 amino acids. Germline V gene lookup returns CDR1 MNHNS and CDR2 SASEGT. The V and J ends lost 6 bases and 0 bases respectively, with 8 bases between them. The CDR3 spells CASRRDYQETQYF. The CDR3 nucleotides read TGTGCCAGCAGGAGGGACTACCAAGAGACCCAGTACTTC.

This rearrangement joins TRBV18 to TRBJ2-7, with no clear D. The V end lost 3 bases, the J end lost 0 bases, and 12 bases lay between the germline ends. This CDR3 region has 15 residues. Germline CDR1 KGHSH, CDR2 LQKENI. CDR3 nucleotide sequence: TGTGCCAGCTCACCGCTGACCGGCGTCTCCTACGAGCAGTACTTC. This translates into CASSPLTGVSYEQYF.

The genes are TRBV5-1 and TRBJ1-1; weak D call: TRBD1 (5 bases). The germline V and J ends were trimmed by 3 bases and 8 bases, with 14 bases remaining between them. The germline gives CDR1 SGHRS, CDR2 YFSETQ. The CDR3 runs 13 residues. The CDR3 sequence is CASSSTTVKEAFF. CDR3 sequence (DNA): TGCGCCAGCAGCTCGACGACAGTTAAAGAAGCTTTCTTT. The variable domain in full, completed from reference TRBV5-1 and TRBJ1-1, reads KAGVTQTPRYLIKTRGQQVTLSCSPISGHRSVSWYQQTPGQGLQFLFEYFSETQRNKGNFPGRFSGRQFSNSRSEMNVSTLELGDSALYLCASSSTTVKEAFFGQGTRLTVV.

The chain is built from TRBV21-1 and TRBJ2-3. TRBV21-1 is given as a pseudogene. The CDR3 consists of 16 residues. CDR3 nucleotide sequence: TGTGCCAGCAGCGGAACGGGGCTCAAACCCTCGGATACGCAGTATTTT. It translates to CASSGTGLKPSDTQYF.

The J gene is TRBJ2-3, the V gene TRBV6-6; 8 nucleotides match TRBD2. Germline assignment: CDR1 MNHNY and CDR2 SVGAGI (reference sequence). Losses at the gene ends were 5 bases for V and 4 bases for J; bases not matched to a gene: 5. The CDR3 length is 14 residues. CDR3 sequence (DNA): TGTGCCAGCAGTGCCGGACTAGCCGCAGATACGCAGTATTTT. As protein: CASSAGLAADTQYF.

The V and J genes are TRBV10-1 and TRBJ2-2, with 7 nucleotides matching TRBD2. Per germline, CDR1 WNHNN and CDR2 SYGVQD (reference sequence). The CDR3 spans 14 residues. Trimming at V came to 4 bases and at J to 4 bases, leaving 3 bases not matched to a gene. The CDR3 sequence is CASSVAGATGELFF. CDR3 DNA: TGCGCCAGCAGTGTTGCGGGAGCCACCGGGGAGCTGTTTTTT.

The rearrangement links TRBV30 to TRBJ2-5; D unresolved. Trimming cost V 5 bases and J 2 bases, with 6 bases left between them. Germline loops: CDR1 GTSNPN, CDR2 SVGIG (reference sequence). This CDR3 contains 11 residues. The CDR3 here is CAWGPQETQYF. Here the CDR3 DNA reads TGTGCCTGGGGCCCTCAAGAGACCCAGTACTTC. The whole variable domain, remainder taken from reference TRBV30 and TRBJ2-5, is SQTIHQWPATLVQPVGSPLSLECTVEGTSNPNLYWYRQAAGRGLQLLFYSVGIGQISSEVPQNLSASRPQDRQFILSSKKLLLSDSGFYLCAWGPQETQYFGPGTRLLVL.

The chain has TRBV7-8 and TRBJ1-1; D unclear. V lost 4 bases to trimming and J lost 0 bases, with 6 bases between them. This CDR3 region has 13 residues. Germline V gives CDR1 SGHVS, CDR2 FQNEAQ. Written as DNA, the CDR3 is TGTGCCAGCAGCTCCGGCTTGAACACTGAAGCTTTCTTT. Amino acids: CASSSGLNTEAFF.

The genes are TRBV28 and TRBJ1-6, with 11 bases that match TRBD1. Germline assignment: CDR1 MDHEN and CDR2 SYDVKM. The CDR3 sequence is 15 residues long. With V trimmed by 3 bases and J by 9 bases, 4 bases remained unmatched. The CDR3 nucleotides are TGTGCCAGCAGTTTCCCGGGACAGGGGGGTTCACCCCTCCACTTT. Translating it yields CASSFPGQGGSPLHF.

For the CDR3, the DNA is TGTGCCAGCAGCTTGGCTAGCGGGGGGGCTGACTACAATGAGCAGTTCTTC. Residues: CASSLASGGADYNEQFF. The chain is built from TRBV5-6 and TRBJ2-1; 12 bases map to TRBD2. The CDR3 runs to 17 residues. Germline values: CDR1 SGHDT, CDR2 YYEEEE. V shed 0 bases, J shed 3 bases, and the junction held 4 bases outside the gene matches.